Only one count was recorded for the clone carrying this T cell receptor beta chain. Its antigen is undetermined. The data were produced by immunoSEQ multiplex PCR, yet TCRdb's version contains in-frame clones alone and is incomplete. The repertoire holds around 130,000 clones, with over 75% as singletons. V was clipped by 0 bases and J by 2 bases, with 14 bases between them. Germline assignment: CDR1 SGHDN and CDR2 FVKESK. This CDR3 contains 16 residues. This entry comes from a study of T cell responses to AZD1222 COVID-19 vaccine. In the study overall: Researchers grouped second doses given at about 4 or about 12 weeks into one pool. Study observations and caveats: It was only a handful of AZD1222 recipients who were seropositive at baseline.

The TCR sequence derives from an adult in good health. This material consisted of peripheral blood, taken on day 0 of AZD1222 vaccination. This rearrangement joins TRBV14 to TRBJ2-7; D tentatively reads TRBD1 or TRBD2 (5 bases each). The CDR3 region has the DNA TGTGCCAGCAGCCAAGATAGGGCAGGGAGCCCCTACGAGCAGTACTTC. Its translation: CASSQDRAGSPYEQYF.